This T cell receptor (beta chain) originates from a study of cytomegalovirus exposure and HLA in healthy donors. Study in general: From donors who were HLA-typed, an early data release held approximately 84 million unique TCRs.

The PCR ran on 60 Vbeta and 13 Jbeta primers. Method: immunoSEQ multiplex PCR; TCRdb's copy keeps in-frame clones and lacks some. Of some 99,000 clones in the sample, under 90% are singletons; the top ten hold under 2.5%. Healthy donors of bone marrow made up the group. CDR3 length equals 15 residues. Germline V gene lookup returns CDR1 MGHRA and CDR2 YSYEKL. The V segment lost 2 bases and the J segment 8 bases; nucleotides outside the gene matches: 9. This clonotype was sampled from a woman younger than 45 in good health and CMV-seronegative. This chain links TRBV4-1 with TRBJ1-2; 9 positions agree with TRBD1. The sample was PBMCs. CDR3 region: CASSQNLGQGHGYTF. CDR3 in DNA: TGCGCCAGCAGCCAAAACCTGGGACAGGGACACGGCTACACCTTC.